Below are 27 T cell receptor beta chains sequenced from a single sample in a study of immune cell composition in non-small cell lung cancer. TCRdb keeps only in-frame clones here, not all; method: immunoSEQ multiplex PCR. This table has 2,700 or so clones, roughly three quarters appearing once. The sequenced sample consisted of lung tumor tissue. These receptors all stem from a human donor with non-small cell lung cancer.

V gene TRBV6-5 combines with J gene TRBJ2-6; D is possibly TRBD1 (5 bases). Germline V gene sequence: CDR1 MNHEY, CDR2 SVGAGI. V was trimmed by 0 bases and J by 2 bases, leaving 5 bases between them. The CDR3 is 15 amino acids. CDR3 nucleotides: TGTGCCAGCAGTTACTCCAGGGCTGGGGCCAACGTCCTGACTTTC. Amino acids: CASSYSRAGANVLTF.

The V gene is TRBV5-4, the J gene TRBJ2-6; 8 positions agree with TRBD1. Germline CDR1 is SGHNT and CDR2 is YYREEE (reference sequence). With 7 bases clipped from V and 3 bases from J, the junction kept 12 bases outside the gene matches. The CDR3 has 17 residues. In DNA, the CDR3 is TGTGCCAGCTACGACCGCCAGGGGGCGCGTGGGGCCAACGTCCTGACTTTC. This translates into CASYDRQGARGANVLTF.

The gene calls are TRBV7-2 and TRBJ2-1; 7 bases line up with TRBD2. The CDR3 has 15 amino acids. V trimming: 6 bases; J trimming: 9 bases; junction bases outside the gene matches: 14. The germline CDR1 and CDR2 sequences are SGHTA and FQGNSA. The CDR3 region has the DNA TGTGCCAGCAGAGTTCAGGGAGGGTCGAAGAGTGAGCAGTTCTTC. Amino acids: CASRVQGGSKSEQFF. The variable domain in full, completed from reference TRBV7-2 and TRBJ2-1, reads GAGVSQSPSNKVTEKGKDVELRCDPISGHTALYWYRQSLGQGLEFLIYFQGNSAPDKSGLPSDRFSAERTGGSVSTLTIQRTQQEDSAVYLCASRVQGGSKSEQFFGPGTRLTVL.

The gene calls are TRBV9 and TRBJ1-2, with 7 positions matching TRBD1. CDR1 and CDR2 from the germline V gene are SGDLS and YYNGEE. The CDR3 is 14 amino acids. Trimming took 4 bases from V and 5 from J; bases not matched to a gene: 8. The CDR3, as DNA: TGTGCCAGCAGCTTCTCCGGGACAGCGTATGGCTACACCTTC. Encoded protein: CASSFSGTAYGYTF.

The chain couples TRBV6-4 to TRBJ2-1; 10 bases are shared with TRBD2. The J segment lost 3 bases and the V segment lost 3 bases, leaving 5 bases of the junction unmatched. The CDR3 runs 16 residues. The germline V gene has CDR1 MRHNA and CDR2 SNTAGT. The CDR3 sequence is CASSEASGGGYNEQFF. The CDR3 DNA is TGTGCCAGCAGTGAGGCCAGCGGGGGGGGCTACAATGAGCAGTTCTTC.

This clone has more than one count but fewer than ten. The chain is built from TRBV5-4 and TRBJ2-3; D is uncertain. Germline CDR1 is SGHNT and CDR2 is YYREEE (reference sequence). The CDR3 covers 15 residues. With 3 bases removed from V and 0 bases from J, the gap between germline ends came to 11 bases. CDR3 protein: CASSSSTGSTDTQYF. The DNA of the CDR3 is TGTGCCAGCAGCTCATCGACGGGTAGCACAGATACGCAGTATTTT.

This clone was counted between two and nine times. This chain links TRBV6-1 with TRBJ2-7; 12 bases map to TRBD2. The CDR3 is 15 residues long. The V gene's germline CDR1 is MNHNS and CDR2 SASEGT. The junction had 2 bases not matched to a gene; V was cut back by 1 base and J by 4 bases. CDR3 protein: CASSEGLAGVYEQYF. The CDR3 bases are TGTGCCAGCAGTGAAGGACTAGCGGGAGTTTACGAGCAGTACTTC.

V usage is TRBV7-2 and J usage is TRBJ1-4; 7 bases fit TRBD1. V was pared by 0 bases and J by 11 bases, with 6 bases of the junction left unmatched. This CDR3 has 14 residues. CDR1 is SGHTA, CDR2 FQGNSA, per germline. The CDR3 spells CASSLARQGMKLFF. CDR3 sequence (DNA): TGTGCCAGCAGCTTAGCGCGACAGGGAATGAAACTGTTTTTT. Full variable domain (outside the CDR3, taken from reference TRBV7-2 and TRBJ1-4): GAGVSQSPSNKVTEKGKDVELRCDPISGHTALYWYRQSLGQGLEFLIYFQGNSAPDKSGLPSDRFSAERTGGSVSTLTIQRTQQEDSAVYLCASSLARQGMKLFFGSGTQLSVL.

The chain combines TRBV5-1 with TRBJ1-2; 9 positions match TRBD1. V shed 4 bases, J shed 5 bases, and the junction held 9 bases outside the gene matches. CDR3 length: 15 residues. Germline CDR1 SGHRS, CDR2 YFSETQ. Here the CDR3 reads CASSPGDRVRYGYTF. CDR3 in DNA: TGCGCCAGCAGCCCAGGGGACAGGGTACGGTATGGCTACACCTTC. Together with reference TRBV5-1 and TRBJ1-2, the CDR3 gives the full variable domain: KAGVTQTPRYLIKTRGQQVTLSCSPISGHRSVSWYQQTPGQGLQFLFEYFSETQRNKGNFPGRFSGRQFSNSRSEMNVSTLELGDSALYLCASSPGDRVRYGYTFGSGTRLTVV.

This rearrangement joins TRBV5-1 to TRBJ1-1; 9 bases are shared with TRBD1. Germline trimming cut 2 bases from V and 4 bases from J; bases unmatched to any gene: 12. The germline V gene has CDR1 SGHRS and CDR2 YFSETQ. The CDR3 is 17 amino acids. CDR3 coding DNA: TGCGCCAGCAGCTTACAAGGACAGGGGATTGGGTTCACTGAAGCTTTCTTT. Translation gives CASSLQGQGIGFTEAFF.

CDR3 residues: CAGASPWDTEEPNTEAFF. In nucleotides, the CDR3 is TGCGCCGGGGCTTCACCTTGGGACACCGAAGAACCGAACACTGAAGCTTTCTTT. This chain links TRBV23-1 with TRBJ1-1, with a possible D match to TRBD1 (6 bases). TRBV23-1 is known as an ORF, though its function is uncertain. Deletions cut 11 bases from V and 1 base from J, with 29 bases between. The CDR3 is 18 amino acids.

The genes are TRBV10-3 and TRBJ2-7, with 8 nucleotides matching TRBD1. Trimming removed 3 bases from V and 6 bases from J; junction bases left unmatched: 1. The germline CDR1 and CDR2 sequences are ENHRY and SYGVKD. The CDR3 loop spans 12 amino acids. Here the CDR3 DNA reads TGTGCCATCAGTGAAGGACAGGGCGAGCAGTACTTC. Encoded protein: CAISEGQGEQYF.

The chain carries TRBV5-6 and TRBJ2-3; D is perhaps TRBD2 (6 bases). The CDR3 is 13 amino acids. CDR1 SGHDT and CDR2 YYEEEE come from the germline V gene. V shed 1 base and J shed 6 bases, with 9 bases lying between them. In DNA, the CDR3 is TGTGCCAGCAGCTTGCAAGGGAGGGATACGCAGTATTTT. The encoded protein is CASSLQGRDTQYF.

The chain recombines TRBV5-1 with TRBJ2-1, with 10 bases that match TRBD1. V shed 7 bases and J 7 bases; nucleotides not matched to a gene: 5. CDR3 size: 13 residues. Germline assignment: CDR1 SGHRS and CDR2 YFSETQ. The CDR3 region has the DNA TGCGCCAGCCGGGACAGGGGATATAATGAGCAGTTCTTC. Its protein product is CASRDRGYNEQFF.

J is TRBJ1-2 and V is TRBV7-9; perhaps TRBD1 as D (5 bases). The V gene lost 5 bases and the J gene lost 7 bases, with 17 bases spanning the gap. The CDR3 is 14 residues long. CDR1 is SEHNR, CDR2 FQNEAQ, per germline (reference sequence). CDR3 sequence reads: CASSPNPGFGGYTF. In DNA form, the CDR3 reads TGTGCCAGCAGCCCGAATCCAGGGTTCGGTGGCTACACCTTC. Looking up the rest from reference TRBV7-9 and TRBJ1-2 gives the full variable domain: DTGVSQNPRHKITKRGQNVTFRCDPISEHNRLYWYRQTLGQGPEFLTYFQNEAQLEKSRLLSDRFSAERPKGSFSTLEIQRTEQGDSAMYLCASSPNPGFGGYTFGSGTRLTVV.

The table lists this clone with a count of one. V gene TRBV6-5 combines with J gene TRBJ1-1; D is possibly TRBD1 (6 bases). Germline CDR1 and CDR2: MNHEY and SVGAGI. The length of the CDR3 is 14 residues. V dropped 6 bases and J dropped 5 bases, with 16 bases sitting between them. The CDR3 spells CASRLQGQGTEAFF. The CDR3 region has the DNA TGTGCCAGCAGACTCCAGGGTCAGGGGACTGAAGCTTTCTTT.

This clone has a handful of counts. The J gene is TRBJ2-2, the V gene TRBV7-2; 8 bases map to TRBD1. J lost 6 bases, V lost 2 bases, and 2 bases had no gene match. The CDR3 contains 14 residues. Germline CDR1 SGHTA, CDR2 FQGNSA. The CDR3 nucleotides are TGTGCCAGCAGCTTATACAGGGGGTCCGGGGAGCTGTTTTTT. Translating gives CASSLYRGSGELFF. The complete variable domain, with remaining parts taken from reference TRBV7-2 and TRBJ2-2, reads GAGVSQSPSNKVTEKGKDVELRCDPISGHTALYWYRQSLGQGLEFLIYFQGNSAPDKSGLPSDRFSAERTGGSVSTLTIQRTQQEDSAVYLCASSLYRGSGELFFGEGSRLTVL.

The chain is built from TRBV6-1 and TRBJ2-7; 8 bases line up with TRBD1. CDR1 and CDR2 from the germline V gene are MNHNS and SASEGT. V trimming: 8 bases; J trimming: 6 bases; junction bases outside the gene matches: 9. The length of the CDR3 is 13 residues. CDR3 sequence reads: CASFPTGGGEQYF. The DNA for the CDR3 is TGTGCCAGCTTCCCTACAGGGGGAGGCGAGCAGTACTTC.

This chain connects TRBV29-1 to TRBJ2-7; D gene uncertain. CDR3 length: 11 residues. Trimming removed 0 bases from V and 6 bases from J, with 6 bases in between. Per the germline V gene, CDR1 is SQVTM and CDR2 is ANQGSEA. The CDR3 DNA reads TGCAGCGTTGAAGATCGGGTCGAGCAGTACTTC. Its protein product is CSVEDRVEQYF.

This clone occurred a few times. A junction boundary mismatches the germline segment, possibly from a read error. The rearrangement joins TRBV7-2 to TRBJ1-2; the match to TRBD1 covers 8 bases. The germline V gene encodes CDR1 SGHTA and CDR2 FQGNSA. CDR3 size: 15 residues. CDR3 loop: CASSLAGQAPYGYTF. CDR3 in DNA: TGTGCCAGCAGCCTAGCGGGACAGGCTCCCTATGGCTACACCTTC. The entire variable domain, with the rest obtained from reference TRBV7-2 and TRBJ1-2, is as follows: GAGVSQSPSNKVTEKGKDVELRCDPISGHTALYWYRQSLGQGLEFLIYFQGNSAPDKSGLPSDRFSAERTGGSVSTLTIQRTQQEDSAVYLCASSLAGQAPYGYTFGSGTRLTVV.

Remarks on this clone: The junction differs from germline at one of its ends, possibly a read error. This sequence joins TRBV13 and TRBJ1-4; maybe TRBD1 (6 bases). CDR3 length: 15 amino acids. Germline V gene sequence: CDR1 PRHDT, CDR2 FYEKMQ (reference sequence). The chain's CDR3 is CASSLGGASNEKLFF. For the CDR3, the DNA is TGTGCCAGCAGCCTAGGGGGGGCTAGTAATGAAAAACTGTTTTTT.

DNA of the CDR3: TGTGCCAGTTCCTTAGGGGTAGGGGGCACTGAAGCTTTCTTT. It specifies CASSLGVGGTEAFF. This rearrangement joins TRBV19 to TRBJ1-1; perhaps TRBD1 as D (6 bases). The CDR3 covers 14 residues. Trimming removed 8 bases from V and 4 bases from J, with 17 bases in between. Germline values: CDR1 LNHDA, CDR2 SQIVND (reference sequence).

CDR3 sequence (DNA): TGTGCCAGCAGTGATGGGGGCGGCTTGGAAGAGACCCAGTACTTC. This codes for CASSDGGGLEETQYF. The chain uses TRBV6-1 and TRBJ2-5, with D perhaps matching TRBD1 (6 bases). This CDR3 spans 15 amino acids. Germline assignment: CDR1 MNHNS and CDR2 SASEGT. The germline V and J ends were trimmed by 3 bases and 3 bases, with 14 bases remaining between them.

V is TRBV7-9 and J is TRBJ2-1, with 12 bases fitting TRBD1. V gave up 4 bases and J gave up 5 bases; unmatched junction bases: 3. The germline V gene has CDR1 SEHNR and CDR2 FQNEAQ (reference sequence). The CDR3 length is 15 residues. The CDR3 is CASSSGQGAHNEQFF. The CDR3 DNA reads TGTGCCAGCAGCTCGGGACAGGGGGCCCACAATGAGCAGTTCTTC.

The rearrangement links TRBV4-1 to TRBJ2-1, with 10 bases fitting TRBD2. The CDR3 is 15 residues long. Germline CDR1 and CDR2: MGHRA and YSYEKL. Trimming at V came to 4 bases and at J to 4 bases, leaving 4 bases not matched to a gene. This CDR3 reads CASSRGTSEYNEQFF. Written as DNA, the CDR3 is TGCGCCAGCAGCCGAGGGACTAGCGAGTACAATGAGCAGTTCTTC.

This clone appeared once. The same CDR3 can be traced to other DNA sequences in this sample. This chain links TRBV5-1 with TRBJ1-1, with 7 nucleotides matching TRBD1. Germline loops: CDR1 SGHRS, CDR2 YFSETQ. V shed 3 bases, J shed 3 bases, and the junction held 2 bases outside the gene matches. CDR3 size: 13 residues. This CDR3 reads CASSYTGDTEAFF. The CDR3 DNA sequence: TGCGCCAGCAGCTACACAGGGGACACTGAAGCTTTCTTT. The whole variable domain, filled in from reference TRBV5-1 and TRBJ1-1, reads KAGVTQTPRYLIKTRGQQVTLSCSPISGHRSVSWYQQTPGQGLQFLFEYFSETQRNKGNFPGRFSGRQFSNSRSEMNVSTLELGDSALYLCASSYTGDTEAFFGQGTRLTVV.

This clone appeared a few times. The V call is TRBV6-5, the J call TRBJ1-6; 9 bases map to TRBD1. Germline V lookup: CDR1 MNHEY, CDR2 SVGAGI. CDR3 length: 14 amino acids. V trimming: 6 bases; J trimming: 11 bases; junction bases outside the gene matches: 8. The CDR3: CASRGTGGVPPLHF. The CDR3 bases are TGTGCCAGCAGAGGTACAGGGGGCGTTCCACCCCTCCACTTT.